This TCR beta chain appears in the sequencing data of a study of blood T cell repertoires in COVID-19 (TCRdb year 2020). Background for the entire study: Samples from collaborators originated in the United States, Italy and Spain and spanned both the acute and convalescent phases of COVID-19. The prospective study material was composed of cDNA or gDNA derived from T cells, B-cell-depleted T cells, or PBMCs. The dataset comprised deeply sampled blood TCRbeta repertoires from subjects exposed to, actively infected with, or recovered from COVID-19. The repertoires were released in a freely available public database intended as a resource for research on the immune response to SARS-CoV-2. Samples were obtained from the ongoing ImmuneRACE study (first 160 participants) and from 1,000 to 1,500 subjects provided by 6 global collaborators. The sample metadata nearly always contained a de-identified subject ID, COVID-19 status, age in years and sex. Where available, HLA class I and class II types were taken from metadata supplied by the sample provider and were not determined by assay-based typing.

Collaborating institutions collected whole blood in K2EDTA tubes following their own protocols. For TCRbeta analysis, collaborator samples were shipped as frozen whole blood, as isolated PBMCs, or as DNA extracted from either sample type. The germline V end is reduced by 3 bases and the J end by 0 bases; junction bases left unmatched: 8. Counted from cysteine to phenylalanine, this CDR3 has 17 amino acids. The retained sequence is limited to the CDR3, 51 bases, with the frame set at the first base. CDR1 and CDR2 are read off the germline V gene (reference sequence) as SEHNR and FQNEAQ. Broad study findings and their caveats: The quantity of clinical and demographic metadata differed by source and by participant and was supplied without curation.

TCRbeta CDR3 regions were amplified from genomic DNA using the immunoSEQ Assay, a bias-controlled multiplex PCR. On the study's bioinformatics: Within the assay, amplification of reference gene primers was used to estimate how many nucleated cells each sample contained. Sequence reads were collapsed and filtered to measure the absolute abundance of every unique TCRbeta CDR3 rearrangement. For each sample, productive Simpson clonality was calculated as the square root of Simpson's diversity index over productive rearrangements. TCRdb holds this immuneACCESS table with in-frame rearrangements only. Some clones are missing; in checked studies, unresolved V genes explain under half, and the rest has no known cause. V and J calls and clone size are copied from that table; D and trimming were computed from the DNA. The sample table lists 140,000 to 150,000 clones, approximately 89% of them with a count of one. Jointly, the top ten make up about 10% of the sample.

Regarding this clone: It lacks a known antigen. Nothing much larger sits one base from this clone, and base qualities are not available.

Sequenced sample: peripheral blood. This TCR was sampled from a man in his sixties with active or convalescent COVID-19. Recombination connected TRBV7-9 to TRBJ2-3; 8 of the junction bases match TRBD2. The CDR3 loop reads CASSFSRSGRSTDTQYF. The sequenced DNA: TGTGCCAGCAGCTTCAGTCGAAGCGGGAGAAGCACAGATACGCAGTATTTT.